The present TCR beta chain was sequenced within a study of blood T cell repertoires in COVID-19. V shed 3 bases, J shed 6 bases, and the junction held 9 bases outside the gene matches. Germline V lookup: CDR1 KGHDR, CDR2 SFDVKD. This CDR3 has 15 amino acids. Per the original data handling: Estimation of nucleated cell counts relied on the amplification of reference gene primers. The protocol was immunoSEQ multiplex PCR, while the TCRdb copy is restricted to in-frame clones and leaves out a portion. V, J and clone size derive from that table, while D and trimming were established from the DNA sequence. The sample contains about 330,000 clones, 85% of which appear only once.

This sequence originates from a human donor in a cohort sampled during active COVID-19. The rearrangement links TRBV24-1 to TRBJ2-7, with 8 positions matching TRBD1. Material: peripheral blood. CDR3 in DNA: TGTGCCACCAGTGATACGACAGGGGATTCGTTCGAGCAGTACTTC. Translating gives CATSDTTGDSFEQYF.